This T cell receptor (beta chain) came from a study of cytomegalovirus exposure and HLA in healthy donors. Study-level findings and limits: Association of a missense DCLRE1C variant with TCR beta V- and J-gene trimming was reported in a later analysis. Cytomegalovirus association was assigned to about 150 TCR beta chains. Upon later analysis, TCR association rates were observed to vary by HLA locus, being highest for DRB1 and lowest for HLA-C. When the data were analyzed later, several of the most significant clusters appeared to be linked to common viral pathogens.

Trimming stripped 5 bases from V and 0 bases from J, with 11 bases between. The length of the CDR3 is 15 residues. Germline CDR1 LNHNV, CDR2 YYDKDF (reference sequence). With respect to this clone: Its cognate antigen is unknown.

The PCR ran on 60 Vbeta and 13 Jbeta primers. The method was immunoSEQ multiplex PCR; TCRdb's version includes in-frame clones alone and lacks a portion of them. The table has around 130,000 clones, about three quarters seen once. What was sequenced was PBMCs. The sequence derives from a woman aged 60 to 75 in good health and CMV-seropositive. The rearrangement links TRBV15 to TRBJ1-3; D might be TRBD1 (6 bases). CDR3 loop: CATSSQGYSGNTIYF. As DNA, the CDR3 is TGTGCCACCAGCTCACAGGGATACTCTGGAAACACCATATATTTT.